A selection of T cell receptor beta chains follows, all from one sample in a study of neurological immune-mediated disorders. One entry per CDR3 protein results from TCRdb running MiXCR on the 5' RACE reads. The repertoire includes about 66,000 distinct CDR3 sequences, about 3.4% of them detected once, and 3.7% sits in the top ten. The sample comprised PBMCs. The source is a man aged 40-49 years with multiple sclerosis. CDR3s include the opening cysteine and the closing phenylalanine or tryptophan. A D gene is named only where the DNA matches it firmly. The size entry gives how often the clone was seen (once, few, many) or a class if it is expanded.

TRBV10-3	-	TRBJ2-5	many	TGTGCCATCAGTGAGTCGACAACCCCGACCCAGTACTTC	CAISESTTPTQYF
TRBV12-3/TRBV12-4	TRBD1	TRBJ2-6	many	TGTGCCAGCACCCCCGGACAGGGAAGGTCCTTTGGGGCCAACGTCCTGACTTTC	CASTPGQGRSFGANVLTF
TRBV7-6	-	TRBJ2-7	many	TGTGCCAGCAGCCCTCGGGAGTACCGCTACGAGCAGTACTTC	CASSPREYRYEQYF
TRBV20-1	-	TRBJ1-2	many	TGCAGTGCCTCGACTGAGGGAGGGAACTATGGCTACACCTTC	CSASTEGGNYGYTF
TRBV5-1	-	TRBJ2-5	many	TGCGCCAGCAGCTTTCCAGCGGAAGAGACCCAGTACTTC	CASSFPAEETQYF
TRBV20-1	-	TRBJ1-3	many	TGCAGTGCTAGAGGTGGGGGGGCTGGAAACACCATATATTTT	CSARGGGAGNTIYF
TRBV5-1	TRBD1	TRBJ1-2	many	TGCGCCAGCAGCATGACAGGGTGGAATGGCTACACCTTC	CASSMTGWNGYTF
TRBV5-1	TRBD1	TRBJ2-3	many	TGCGCCAGCGGAATCGGACAGGGCGGTAGAGATACGCAGTATTTT	CASGIGQGGRDTQYF
TRBV20-1	-	TRBJ2-7	many	TGCAGTGCTAGGAAGGACAGCTACGAGCAGTACTTC	CSARKDSYEQYF
TRBV11-2	-	TRBJ1-2	few	TGTGCCAGCAGCTTATCTCCAATTCTAGGGGGCTACACCTTC	CASSLSPILGGYTF
TRBV5-1	-	TRBJ1-1	many	TGCGCCAGCAGCTTGACGGGGGGAGTCGAGAGCGGGGGAGCTTTCTTT	CASSLTGGVESGGAFF
TRBV4-1	TRBD1	TRBJ2-7	many	TGCGCCAGCAGCCCGGGGACAGGGACGGACTACGAGCAGTACTTC	CASSPGTGTDYEQYF
TRBV7-9	-	TRBJ2-7	many	TGTGCCAGCAGCTTTCGTCGGACAGAATCCTACGAGCAGTACTTC	CASSFRRTESYEQYF
TRBV20-1	-	TRBJ2-5	many	TGCAGTGCTCGACCCCCCGACGGGATGAGGGAGACCCAGTACTTC	CSARPPDGMRETQYF
TRBV5-4	-	TRBJ2-3	many	TGTGCCAGCTGCGGGACCCCGGAGAACACAGATACGCAGTATTTT	CASCGTPENTDTQYF
TRBV20-1	-	TRBJ1-1	many	TGCAGTGCCCGCCCGGTAGACACTGAAGCTTTCTTT	CSARPVDTEAFF
TRBV20-1	TRBD1	TRBJ1-1	many	TGCAGTGCTAGAGATCCCAGGGGGCGAAACACTGAAGCTTTCTTT	CSARDPRGRNTEAFF
TRBV20-1	TRBD1	TRBJ2-3	many	TGCAGTGCTAGAGGGACAGGGAACACAGATACGCAGTATTTT	CSARGTGNTDTQYF